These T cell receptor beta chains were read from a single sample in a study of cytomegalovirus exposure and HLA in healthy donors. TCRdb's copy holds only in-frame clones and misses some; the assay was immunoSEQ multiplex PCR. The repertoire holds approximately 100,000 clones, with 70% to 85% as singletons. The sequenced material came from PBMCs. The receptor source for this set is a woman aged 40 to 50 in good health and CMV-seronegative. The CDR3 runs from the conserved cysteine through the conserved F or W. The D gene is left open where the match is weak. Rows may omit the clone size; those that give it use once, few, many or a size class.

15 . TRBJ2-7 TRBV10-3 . CATALHLTSSYEQYF TGTGCCACCGCCCTTCACCTTACTAGCTCCTACGAGCAGTACTTC
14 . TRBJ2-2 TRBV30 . CAWSGGSNTGELFF TGTGCCTGGAGTGGGGGCTCGAACACCGGGGAGCTGTTTTTT
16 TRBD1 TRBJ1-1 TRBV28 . CASSLDWDSLNTEAFF TGTGCCAGCAGTTTAGATTGGGACAGCCTGAACACTGAAGCTTTCTTT
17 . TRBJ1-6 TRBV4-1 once CASSLRQVISYNSPLHF TGCGCCAGCAGCCTAAGACAGGTCATCTCCTATAATTCACCCCTCCACTTT
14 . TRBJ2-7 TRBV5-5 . CASSLSPSSYEQYF TGTGCCAGCAGCTTGTCCCCATCCTCCTACGAGCAGTACTTC
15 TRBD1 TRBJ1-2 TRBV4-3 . CASSQERTGAYGYTF TGCGCCAGCAGCCAAGAACGAACAGGGGCCTATGGCTACACCTTC
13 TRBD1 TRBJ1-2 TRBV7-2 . CASSLGTGVGYTF TGTGCCAGCAGCTTAGGAACAGGGGTAGGCTACACCTTC
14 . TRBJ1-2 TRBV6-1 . CASSVREGVYGYTF TGTGCCAGCAGTGTCCGGGAGGGAGTCTATGGCTACACCTTC
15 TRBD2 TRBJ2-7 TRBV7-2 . CASSAQGLGAYEQYF TGTGCCAGCAGCGCCCAGGGACTAGGCGCCTACGAGCAGTACTTC
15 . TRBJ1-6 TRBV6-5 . CASSYVDSDNSPLHF TGTGCCAGCAGTTACGTGGACAGTGATAATTCACCCCTCCACTTT
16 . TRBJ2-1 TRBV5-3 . CARSLVGGPSYNEQFF TGTGCCAGAAGCTTGGTAGGTGGGCCATCCTACAATGAGCAGTTCTTC
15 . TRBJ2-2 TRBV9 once CASSVGQANTGELFF TGTGCCAGCAGCGTAGGACAGGCGAACACCGGGGAGCTGTTTTTT
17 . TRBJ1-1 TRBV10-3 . CAISSRDSEGPNTEAFF TGTGCCATCAGTTCCCGGGACTCGGAGGGGCCTAACACTGAAGCTTTCTTT
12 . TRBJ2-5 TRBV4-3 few CASSQEFRAQYF TGCGCCAGCAGCCAAGAATTCAGGGCCCAGTACTTC
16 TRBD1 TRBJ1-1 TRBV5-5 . CASSLGQGSGDTEAFF TGTGCCAGCAGCTTGGGACAGGGAAGTGGGGACACTGAAGCTTTCTTT
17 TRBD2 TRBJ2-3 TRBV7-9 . CASSSPTSGGITDTQYF TGTGCCAGCAGCTCGCCGACTAGCGGGGGTATCACAGATACGCAGTATTTT
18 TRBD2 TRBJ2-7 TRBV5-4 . CASSPAAIPRGGLSEQYF TGTGCCAGCAGCCCCGCCGCAATCCCCCGGGGGGGTCTGAGCGAGCAGTACTTC
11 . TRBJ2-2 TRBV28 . CASREPGELFF TGTGCCAGCAGGGAGCCCGGGGAGCTGTTTTTT
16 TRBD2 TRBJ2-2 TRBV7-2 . CASSFVGGAQDGELFF TGTGCCAGCAGCTTCGTCGGGGGGGCCCAGGACGGGGAGCTGTTTTTT
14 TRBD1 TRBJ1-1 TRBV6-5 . CASSTGGLNTEAFF TGTGCCAGCAGTACAGGGGGCCTGAACACTGAAGCTTTCTTT
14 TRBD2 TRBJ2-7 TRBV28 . CASKRGAWEDEQYF TGTGCCAGCAAGCGGGGGGCGTGGGAGGACGAGCAGTACTTC
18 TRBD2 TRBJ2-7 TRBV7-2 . CASSLAKRTSGRKYEQYF TGTGCCAGCAGCTTAGCCAAAAGGACTAGCGGGAGGAAATACGAGCAGTACTTC
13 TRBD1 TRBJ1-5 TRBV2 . CASSSDRGQPQHF TGTGCCAGCAGTTCGGACAGGGGTCAGCCCCAGCATTTT
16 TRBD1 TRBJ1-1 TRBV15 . CATSRASGQLNTEAFF TGTGCCACCAGCAGAGCCTCGGGACAGCTGAACACTGAAGCTTTCTTT
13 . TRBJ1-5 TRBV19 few CASSMSPVQPQHF TGTGCCAGTAGTATGTCGCCAGTGCAGCCCCAGCATTTT
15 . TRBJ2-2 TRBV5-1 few CASSPAAFKTGELFF TGCGCCAGCAGCCCCGCGGCATTTAAGACCGGGGAGCTGTTTTTT